One sample yielded the 9 T cell receptor beta chains listed below, sequenced in a study of human T cells and chemical hapten exposure. Time point defined: patch test 1, 2 weeks after DPC sensitization. Treatment given: therapeutic diphenylcyclopropenone sensitization with weekly scalp DPC. Extraction yielded total RNA from whole blood (unfractionated). TCRdb re-called the RACE reads through MiXCR, storing one row per CDR3 protein. The sample has fewer than 50,000 distinct CDR3 sequences; 3% to 4.5% are singletons. The material sequenced was whole blood, taken in connection with sensitization to the hapten diphenylcyclopropenone (DPC). The source of these receptors is a man in his fifties with alopecia areata. Some clones in this sample may be carry-over from other donors' samples.

With regard to this clonotype: It may be a read error: a sequence one base away is much more abundant. The chain employs TRBV3-1 and TRBJ1-5; possible D gene TRBD1, 6 bases. This CDR3 has 15 residues. Per the germline V gene, CDR1 is LGHDT and CDR2 is YNNKEL (reference sequence). V was cut by 5 bases and J by 0 bases, with 11 bases left in between. The CDR3 nucleotides are TGTGCCAGCAGCTCGACAGGATCTAGCAATCAGCCCCAGCATTTT. Protein product: CASSSTGSSNQPQHF.

The rearrangement joins TRBV5-6 to TRBJ1-5; D is unclear. The germline V gene has CDR1 SGHDT and CDR2 YYEEEE. V was clipped by 3 bases and J by 3 bases, with 16 bases between them. The length of the CDR3 is 16 residues. In DNA, the CDR3 is TGTGCCAGCAGCTCTCACGGGAGGCTTGACAATCAGCCCCAGCATTTT. Encoded protein: CASSSHGRLDNQPQHF.

The genes are TRBV20-1 and TRBJ1-2; TRBD1 matches 7 bases. CDR1 and CDR2 from the germline V gene are DFQATT and SNEGSKA (reference sequence). After removal of 5 bases from V and 5 bases from J, the junction contained 8 bases not matched to a gene. The CDR3 is made up of 13 amino acids. CDR3 amino acids: CSAGRQGDYGYTF. The CDR3 bases are TGCAGTGCTGGACGCCAGGGGGATTATGGCTACACCTTC.

This clonotype came up many times. The V and J genes are TRBV10-3 and TRBJ2-3, with D unresolved. Trimming stripped 2 bases from V and 7 bases from J, with 10 bases between. CDR1 is ENHRY and CDR2 is SYGVKD in the germline V gene. There are 13 residues in the CDR3. In DNA form, the CDR3 reads TGTGCCATCAGTGAGGACCGCCGGAATACGCAGTATTTT. Protein product: CAISEDRRNTQYF.

This rearrangement joins TRBV18 to TRBJ2-4, with D hard to call. This CDR3 comprises 14 residues. V was clipped by 4 bases and J by 0 bases, with 7 bases between them. Germline CDR1 KGHSH, CDR2 LQKENI. CDR3 sequence reads: CASSLELAKNIQYF. CDR3 coding DNA: TGTGCCAGCTCACTAGAGCTAGCCAAAAACATTCAGTACTTC.

This clonotype was recorded at least ten times. The rearrangement links TRBV19 to TRBJ2-2, with 7 bases aligning to TRBD1. This CDR3 is 13 amino acids long. Per germline, CDR1 LNHDA and CDR2 SQIVND (reference sequence). Trimming removed 6 bases from V and 4 bases from J; junction bases left unmatched: 2. The DNA of the CDR3 is TGTGCCAGTAGGACAGGGCCCACCGGGGAGCTGTTTTTT. It translates to CASRTGPTGELFF.

This clonotype has at least ten counts. The chain recombines TRBV4-1 with TRBJ2-1; 7 nucleotides match TRBD2. The V and J ends lost 1 base and 0 bases, in that order; junction bases with no gene match: 9. There are 18 residues in the CDR3. Germline values: CDR1 MGHRA, CDR2 YSYEKL. CDR3 in DNA: TGCGCCAGCAGCCAAGCCAGCGTCGCTAGCGGCTCCTACAATGAGCAGTTCTTC. As protein: CASSQASVASGSYNEQFF.

This clonotype was picked up many times. The chain carries TRBV3-1 and TRBJ2-7, with a weak D call TRBD2 (6 bases). The CDR3 covers 16 residues. V shed 4 bases and J shed 1 base, with 17 bases lying between them. Germline-derived CDR1 and CDR2 are LGHDT and YNNKEL (reference sequence). CDR3 loop: CASSPTVRGFSYEQYF. The CDR3 DNA is TGTGCCAGCAGCCCGACAGTCCGGGGGTTTTCCTACGAGCAGTACTTC.

In its sample, this clonotype was seen a few times. The gene calls are TRBV30 and TRBJ2-1, with D maybe TRBD2 (5 bases). The CDR3 length is 11 residues. Germline values: CDR1 GTSNPN, CDR2 SVGIG (reference sequence). V lost 4 bases and J lost 8, with 9 bases in between. The CDR3, as DNA: TGTGCCTGGACTTTCGGGGATGAGCAGTTCTTC. Amino acid sequence: CAWTFGDEQFF.